This T cell receptor (beta chain) is drawn from a study of cytotoxic CD8 clonotypes in ibrutinib-treated CLL. Whole-study results and caveats: With treatment, public clonotypes, which were uncommon, either contracted or remained stable. Clonality rose at ibrutinib response and fell back toward baseline at progression.

Data came from immunoSEQ multiplex PCR; TCRdb stores just in-frame clones and leaves some out. This sample has some 350,000 clones, with about 64% found just once. This CDR3 has 14 amino acids. CDR1 and CDR2 from the germline V gene are LNHDA and SQIVND (reference sequence). The V and J ends lost 3 bases and 5 bases respectively, with 11 bases between them. This clone was picked up one time. Antigen specificity is unknown. The TCR originated in a human donor with chronic lymphocytic leukemia. The chain combines TRBV19 with TRBJ2-1; the D call may be TRBD1 or TRBD2 (5 bases each). This sample comprised PBMCs, obtained after 36 months of ibrutinib treatment. The CDR3, as DNA: TGTGCCAGTAGTATGAGGGGTCCGAACAATGAGCAGTTCTTC. It specifies CASSMRGPNNEQFF.